One T cell receptor (beta chain) is described in this entry. These data originate in a study of blood T cell repertoires in COVID-19. This CDR3 has 12 residues. Germline loops: CDR1 KGHSH, CDR2 LQKENI. Between the trimmed V and J ends, which lost 4 bases and 5 bases, there was a span of 6 bases. Repertoires were generated with immunoSEQ multiplex PCR, while TCRdb's copy carries only in-frame clones and drops some. This table holds around 60,000 clones, about two thirds found once. This receptor was identified in a woman in her 70s with COVID-19, enrolled during active disease. V usage is TRBV18 and J usage is TRBJ2-1, with unresolved D. The sequencing sample was made of peripheral blood. CDR3 sequence (DNA): TGTGCCAGCTCACAAACTAACAATGAGCAGTTCTTC. It specifies CASSQTNNEQFF.